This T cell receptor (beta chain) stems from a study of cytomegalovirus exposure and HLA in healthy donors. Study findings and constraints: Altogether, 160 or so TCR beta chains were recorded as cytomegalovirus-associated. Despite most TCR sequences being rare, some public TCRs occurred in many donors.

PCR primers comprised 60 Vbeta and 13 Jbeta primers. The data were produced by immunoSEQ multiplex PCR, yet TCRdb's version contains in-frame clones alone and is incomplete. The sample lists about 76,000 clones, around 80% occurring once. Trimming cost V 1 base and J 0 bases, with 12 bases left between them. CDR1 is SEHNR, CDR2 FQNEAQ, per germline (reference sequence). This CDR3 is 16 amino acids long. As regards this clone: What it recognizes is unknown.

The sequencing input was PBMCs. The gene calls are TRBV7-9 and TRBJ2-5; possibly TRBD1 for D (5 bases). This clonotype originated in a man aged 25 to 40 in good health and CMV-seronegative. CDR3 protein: CASSLDYAGHQETQYF. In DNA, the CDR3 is TGTGCCAGCAGCTTAGATTATGCAGGGCACCAAGAGACCCAGTACTTC.